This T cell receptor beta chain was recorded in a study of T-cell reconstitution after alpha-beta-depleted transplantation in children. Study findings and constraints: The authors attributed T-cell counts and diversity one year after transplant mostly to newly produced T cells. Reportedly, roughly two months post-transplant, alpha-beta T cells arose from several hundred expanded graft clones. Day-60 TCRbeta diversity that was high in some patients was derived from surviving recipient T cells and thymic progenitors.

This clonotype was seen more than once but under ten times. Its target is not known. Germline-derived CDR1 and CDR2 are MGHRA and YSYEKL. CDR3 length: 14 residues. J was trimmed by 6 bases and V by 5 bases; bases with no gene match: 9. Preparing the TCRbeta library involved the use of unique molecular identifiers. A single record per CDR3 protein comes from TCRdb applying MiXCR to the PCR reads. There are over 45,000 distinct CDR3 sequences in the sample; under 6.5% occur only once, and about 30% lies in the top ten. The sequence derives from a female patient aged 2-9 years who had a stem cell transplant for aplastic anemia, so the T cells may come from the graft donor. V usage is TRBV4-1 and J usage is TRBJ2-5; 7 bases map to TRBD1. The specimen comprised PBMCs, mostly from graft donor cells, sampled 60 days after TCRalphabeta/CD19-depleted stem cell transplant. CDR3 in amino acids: CASSGSGGSKTQYF. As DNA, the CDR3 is TGCGCCAGCAGCGGGTCAGGGGGTTCGAAGACCCAGTACTTC.